This T cell receptor beta chain stems from a study of cytomegalovirus exposure and HLA in healthy donors. In the study overall: Caucasian-associated ancestry cluster membership applied to about 83% of nearly 400 genotyped donors.

The PCR made use of 60 Vbeta and 13 Jbeta primers. TCRdb keeps only in-frame clones here, not all; method: immunoSEQ multiplex PCR. Found here are about 160,000 clones, around 80% of them singletons; the top ten hold under 1.5%. General observations from the study: A missense variant in DCLRE1C was later tied to TCR beta V- and J-gene trimming.

While unrecorded immune exposures were likely, the donors were nominally healthy when sampled. As to this clone: Antigen: not known.

The clonotype comes from a young man in good health and CMV-seronegative. Source material: PBMCs.

DNA for the CDR3: TGCGCCAGCAGCCAAAGTTGGCCGGGGGACTATGGCTACACCTTC. Protein: CASSQSWPGDYGYTF. The V call is TRBV4-3, the J call TRBJ1-2, with a weak D call TRBD1 (5 bases). This CDR3 contains 15 residues. Trimming took 2 bases from V and 3 from J, leaving 13 bases between them. Germline V gene lookup returns CDR1 LGHNA and CDR2 YSLEER.